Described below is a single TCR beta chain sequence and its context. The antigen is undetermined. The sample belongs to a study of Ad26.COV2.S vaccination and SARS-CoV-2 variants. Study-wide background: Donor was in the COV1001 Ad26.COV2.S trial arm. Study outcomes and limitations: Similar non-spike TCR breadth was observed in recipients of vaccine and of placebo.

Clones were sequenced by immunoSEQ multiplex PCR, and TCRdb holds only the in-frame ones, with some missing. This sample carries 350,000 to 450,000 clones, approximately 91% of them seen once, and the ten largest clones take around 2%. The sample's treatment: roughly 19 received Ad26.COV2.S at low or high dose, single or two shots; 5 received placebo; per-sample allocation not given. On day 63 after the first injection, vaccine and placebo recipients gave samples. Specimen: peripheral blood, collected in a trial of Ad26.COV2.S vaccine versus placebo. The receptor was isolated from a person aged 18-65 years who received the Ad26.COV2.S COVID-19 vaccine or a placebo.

CDR3 bases: TGTGCCAGCAGCGCAGGGGACAGTCCTGGAAACACCATATATTTT. Translating gives CASSAGDSPGNTIYF. V usage is TRBV9 and J usage is TRBJ1-3, with 7 bases lining up with TRBD1. This CDR3 has 15 residues. Trimming removed 3 bases from V and 2 bases from J; junction bases left unmatched: 5. CDR1 SGDLS and CDR2 YYNGEE come from the germline V gene.